Below are 24 T cell receptor beta chains sequenced from a single sample in a study of shared clonotypes between healthy human individuals. Only in-frame clones appear in the TCRdb table, and some are missing; sequencing was by immunoSEQ multiplex PCR. In the table there are fewer than 650,000 clones, less than 80% of which are singletons. The sample taken for sequencing was PBMCs. The origin of the receptors is a woman aged 40 to 50 in good health. Some clones in this sample may be carry-over from other donors' samples.

The genes are TRBV11-2 and TRBJ2-5; D remains ambiguous. This CDR3 comprises 11 residues. Trimming removed 6 bases at V and 5 bases at J, with 7 bases between. The germline CDR1 and CDR2 sequences are SGHAT and FQNNGV. The CDR3 is CASRQGETQYF. In nucleotides, the CDR3 is TGTGCCAGCAGACAAGGGGAGACCCAGTACTTC.

The genes are TRBV28 and TRBJ1-2; TRBD1 aligns across 8 bases. The CDR3 totals 15 residues. V shed 0 bases, J shed 3 bases, and the junction held 3 bases outside the gene matches. Germline assignment: CDR1 MDHEN and CDR2 SYDVKM. Here the CDR3 DNA reads TGTGCCAGCAGTTTATGGGCAGGGGGCGACTATGGCTACACCTTC. Protein product: CASSLWAGGDYGYTF.

As for this clone: The sample contains more than one DNA sequence encoding this CDR3. This rearrangement joins TRBV9 to TRBJ2-7, with D tentatively TRBD2 (6 bases). V was pared by 2 bases and J by 3 bases, with 12 bases between. The CDR3 consists of 14 residues. The germline V gene encodes CDR1 SGDLS and CDR2 YYNGEE. CDR3 coding DNA: TGTGCCAGCAGCGTTGGGGCGGGAAGCTACGAGCAGTACTTC. It translates to CASSVGAGSYEQYF.

This chain links TRBV9 with TRBJ2-7; 11 bases agree with TRBD2. The ends lost 2 bases at V and 4 bases at J; junction bases unmatched: 2. Germline CDR1 and CDR2: SGDLS and YYNGEE. This CDR3 region has 14 residues. The CDR3 DNA sequence: TGTGCCAGCAGCGTCGGGACTAGCGGTTACGAGCAGTACTTC. Translated, it gives CASSVGTSGYEQYF.

The chain uses TRBV5-4 and TRBJ2-7, with 11 bases aligning to TRBD1. CDR1 and CDR2 from the germline V gene are SGHNT and YYREEE (reference sequence). V shed 6 bases, J shed 6 bases, and the junction held 8 bases outside the gene matches. CDR3 size: 14 residues. CDR3 nucleotide sequence: TGTGCCAGCAACCCAGGGACAGGGGGTGTCGAGCAGTACTTC. Amino acid sequence: CASNPGTGGVEQYF.

This clone was counted only a few times. The genes are TRBV10-3 and TRBJ2-7; TRBD1 aligns across 8 bases. The V gene's germline CDR1 is ENHRY and CDR2 SYGVKD. Losses at the gene ends were 11 bases for V and 2 bases for J; bases not matched to a gene: 14. This CDR3 comprises 15 residues. The CDR3 DNA is TGTGCCGTCTCCCCCGCGGGGACAGGCGCCTACGAGCAGTACTTC. Its translation: CAVSPAGTGAYEQYF.

V is TRBV4-1 and J is TRBJ2-1, with 8 positions matching TRBD2. The CDR3 spans 17 residues. J lost 0 bases, V lost 1 base, and 5 bases had no gene match. CDR1 MGHRA and CDR2 YSYEKL come from the germline V gene. In DNA, the CDR3 is TGCGCCAGCAGCCAAGGACTAGCGCGAAGCTCCTACAATGAGCAGTTCTTC. Translated: CASSQGLARSSYNEQFF.

This clone occurred a few times. The chain joins TRBV4-1 to TRBJ1-2; the match to TRBD1 covers 8 bases. CDR3 size: 16 residues. The V gene end was trimmed by 1 base and the J gene end by 4 bases; junction bases not matched to a gene: 8. Germline assignment: CDR1 MGHRA and CDR2 YSYEKL. DNA for the CDR3: TGCGCCAGCAGCCAAGCCCTCTCGACAGGGGCCTATGGCTACACCTTC. It yields the protein CASSQALSTGAYGYTF.

This clone was counted once. A far larger clone is a single base away, which makes a read error likely. The chain carries TRBV30 and TRBJ1-1; D remains unclear. The CDR3 extends over 11 amino acids. Deletions cut 3 bases from V and 5 bases from J, with 7 bases between. Germline CDR1 GTSNPN, CDR2 SVGIG (reference sequence). The DNA for the CDR3 is TGTGCCTGGAGGGTCATGACTGAAGCTTTCTTT. Its protein is CAWRVMTEAFF. The full variable domain, rest sourced from reference TRBV30 and TRBJ1-1, is SQTIHQWPATLVQPVGSPLSLECTVEGTSNPNLYWYRQAAGRGLQLLFYSVGIGQISSEVPQNLSASRPQDRQFILSSKKLLLSDSGFYLCAWRVMTEAFFGQGTRLTVV.

The chain carries TRBV11-3 and TRBJ2-1, with 9 bases lining up with TRBD1. Germline CDR1 SGHNT, CDR2 YENEEA. The CDR3 consists of 15 residues. The trim removed 5 bases at V and 8 bases at J, leaving 10 bases unmatched. The CDR3 region has the DNA TGTGCCAGCAGCAAGGGACAGGGTTATGGCGATGAGCAGTTCTTC. Protein sequence: CASSKGQGYGDEQFF.

J is TRBJ2-3 and V is TRBV20-1; D ambiguous. V lost 0 bases, J lost 8 bases, and 6 bases lay in between. CDR1 and CDR2 (germline): DFQATT, SNEGSKA (reference sequence). The CDR3 loop spans 11 amino acids. CDR3 sequence: CSARDLVTQYF. The CDR3, as DNA: TGCAGTGCTAGAGATTTGGTTACGCAGTATTTT.

The chain is built from TRBV7-2 and TRBJ2-7; D not certain. This CDR3 has 14 residues. The ends were cut back, 5 bases at V and 3 bases at J, with 14 bases in the middle. Looked up from germline, CDR1 is SGHTA and CDR2 is FQGNSA. The CDR3 is CASSVHPENYEQYF. CDR3 coding DNA: TGTGCCAGCAGCGTACACCCCGAGAACTACGAGCAGTACTTC.

V usage is TRBV30 and J usage is TRBJ1-6, with 7 bases fitting TRBD1. With 5 bases clipped from V and 6 bases from J, the junction kept 4 bases outside the gene matches. The CDR3 totals 13 residues. Germline V lookup: CDR1 GTSNPN, CDR2 SVGIG (reference sequence). The CDR3 sequence is CAWGDSPNSPLHF. Here the CDR3 DNA reads TGTGCCTGGGGGGACAGCCCTAATTCACCCCTCCACTTT.

V gene TRBV28 combines with J gene TRBJ2-7; possibly TRBD1 for D (6 bases). From germline, CDR1 is MDHEN and CDR2 SYDVKM. Trimming shortened V by 5 bases and J by 2 bases, and 16 bases separated the two germline ends. The CDR3 spans 15 residues. CDR3: CASSRSGTLTYEQYF. CDR3 coding DNA: TGTGCCAGCAGTCGGTCCGGGACATTAACCTACGAGCAGTACTTC.

In DNA, the CDR3 is TGTGCCAGCAGCTTAGAAGGGCGTGGCGAGCAGTTCTTC. Translated, it gives CASSLEGRGEQFF. This chain joins TRBV11-2 and TRBJ2-1; D uncertain. The CDR3 covers 13 residues. CDR1 is SGHAT and CDR2 is FQNNGV in the germline V gene. V dropped 0 bases and J dropped 10 bases, with 10 bases sitting between them.

The V call is TRBV30, the J call TRBJ1-2, with D unclear. The V gene's germline CDR1 is GTSNPN and CDR2 SVGIG (reference sequence). The CDR3 is made up of 13 amino acids. V lost 2 bases, J lost 3 bases, and 10 bases lay in between. CDR3 bases: TGTGCCTGGAGTCAGACGGAGCACTATGGCTACACCTTC. Residues: CAWSQTEHYGYTF. The whole variable domain, remainder taken from reference TRBV30 and TRBJ1-2, is SQTIHQWPATLVQPVGSPLSLECTVEGTSNPNLYWYRQAAGRGLQLLFYSVGIGQISSEVPQNLSASRPQDRQFILSSKKLLLSDSGFYLCAWSQTEHYGYTFGSGTRLTVV.

A word on this clone: Other DNA sequences in the sample encode the same CDR3. V gene TRBV6-4 combines with J gene TRBJ2-2; D is unclear. The CDR3 runs 13 residues. The V end was cut by 6 bases, the J end by 8 bases, with 13 bases between. Germline-derived CDR1 and CDR2 are MRHNA and SNTAGT. CDR3 residues: CASSETATGELFF. The CDR3 bases are TGTGCCAGCAGCGAGACCGCGACGGGGGAGCTGTTTTTT.

The rearrangement uses TRBV5-1 and TRBJ2-7; D tentatively fits TRBD1 or TRBD2 (6 bases each). V was cut by 3 bases and J by 7 bases, with 14 bases left in between. Germline CDR1 and CDR2: SGHRS and YFSETQ. CDR3 length: 13 amino acids. The DNA of the CDR3 is TGCGCCAGCAGCTGGGACATTGCGGGGGAGCAGTACTTC. Its translation: CASSWDIAGEQYF.

This chain joins TRBV25-1 and TRBJ2-1; a possible D gene is TRBD2 (6 bases). CDR3 length equals 15 residues. Germline CDR1 is MGHDK and CDR2 is SYGVNS. V lost 3 bases and J 5 bases, leaving 14 bases between the germline ends. DNA of the CDR3: TGTGCCAGCAGTGACTTTTGGGGCGGGAACAATGAGCAGTTCTTC. Residues: CASSDFWGGNNEQFF.

This rearrangement joins TRBV6-6 to TRBJ1-3, with 8 nucleotides matching TRBD1. Germline V gives CDR1 MNHNY, CDR2 SVGAGI (reference sequence). This CDR3 is built from 15 residues. The ends lost 6 bases at V and 3 bases at J; junction bases unmatched: 7. The CDR3 region has the DNA TGTGCCAGCAGAGACCAGGGGGCAAATGGAAACACCATATATTTT. It encodes CASRDQGANGNTIYF.

The chain is built from TRBV7-9 and TRBJ1-3; D gene uncertain. CDR1 is SEHNR, CDR2 FQNEAQ, per germline (reference sequence). Trimming stripped 2 bases from V and 2 bases from J, with 10 bases between. This CDR3 spans 15 amino acids. CDR3 residues: CASSLFITTGNTIYF. DNA for the CDR3: TGTGCCAGCAGCTTATTTATCACAACTGGAAACACCATATATTTT. Combining the CDR3 with reference TRBV7-9 and TRBJ1-3 gives the whole variable domain DTGVSQNPRHKITKRGQNVTFRCDPISEHNRLYWYRQTLGQGPEFLTYFQNEAQLEKSRLLSDRFSAERPKGSFSTLEIQRTEQGDSAMYLCASSLFITTGNTIYFGEGSWLTVV.

This clone has at least ten counts. The chain recombines TRBV5-1 with TRBJ2-7, with 8 positions matching TRBD1. Trimming cost V 4 bases and J 2 bases; bases outside gene matches: 5. This CDR3 has 14 residues. Germline CDR1 and CDR2: SGHRS and YFSETQ. CDR3 residues: CASSPGQGAYEQYF. The CDR3 DNA follows: TGCGCCAGCAGCCCCGGACAGGGAGCCTACGAGCAGTACTTC.

The genes are TRBV5-1 and TRBJ2-4, with D possibly called TRBD1 or TRBD2 (5 bases each). Trimming took 0 bases from V and 6 from J, leaving 13 bases between them. Germline lookup yields CDR1 SGHRS and CDR2 YFSETQ. CDR3 length equals 15 residues. CDR3 in DNA: TGCGCCAGCAGCTTGGGGGGACCAAGAGGAAACATTCAGTACTTC. It codes for CASSLGGPRGNIQYF.

The chain links TRBV20-1 to TRBJ2-5; D is unclear. The CDR3 has 11 residues. The ends were cut back, 4 bases at V and 3 bases at J, with 6 bases in the middle. Germline V lookup: CDR1 DFQATT, CDR2 SNEGSKA (reference sequence). CDR3 protein: CSAKVEETQYF. CDR3 sequence (DNA): TGCAGTGCTAAAGTAGAAGAGACCCAGTACTTC.